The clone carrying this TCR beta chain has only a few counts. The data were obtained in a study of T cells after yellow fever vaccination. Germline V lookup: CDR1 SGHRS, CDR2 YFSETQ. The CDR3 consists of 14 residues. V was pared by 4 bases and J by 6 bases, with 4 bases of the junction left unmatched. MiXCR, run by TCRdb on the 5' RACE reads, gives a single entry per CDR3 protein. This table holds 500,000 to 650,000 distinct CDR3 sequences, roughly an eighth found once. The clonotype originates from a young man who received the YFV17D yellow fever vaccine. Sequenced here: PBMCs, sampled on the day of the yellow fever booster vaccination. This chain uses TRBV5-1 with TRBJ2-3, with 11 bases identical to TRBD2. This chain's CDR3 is CASSVGTSGDTQYF. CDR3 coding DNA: TGCGCCAGCAGCGTCGGGACTAGCGGTGATACGCAGTATTTT. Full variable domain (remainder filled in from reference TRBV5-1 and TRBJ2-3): KAGVTQTPRYLIKTRGQQVTLSCSPISGHRSVSWYQQTPGQGLQFLFEYFSETQRNKGNFPGRFSGRQFSNSRSEMNVSTLELGDSALYLCASSVGTSGDTQYFGPGTRLTVL.